What follows are 30 T cell receptor beta chains derived from one specimen sequenced in a study of beta chain features in type 1 diabetes. Points from the study as a whole: In every one of the four CD4+ subsets, TCRB CDR3s were moderately but significantly shorter in Type 1 diabetes patients.

No antigen has been assigned to these receptors. Investigators reverse transcribed all isolated RNA, so they sequenced expressed TCRB transcripts. Assay: immunoSEQ multiplex PCR; the TCRdb copy retains only in-frame clones and omits some. The data contain hundreds of thousands of clones, 10% to 15% of them singletons. Sequenced sample: naive CD4+ T cells from blood. The receptor source for this set is a woman aged 18 to 35 with type 1 diabetes.

The chain combines TRBV4-1 with TRBJ2-3; 8 nucleotides align to TRBD2. This CDR3 has 14 amino acids. The germline CDR1 and CDR2 sequences are MGHRA and YSYEKL. V trimming: 7 bases; J trimming: 6 bases; junction bases outside the gene matches: 9. This chain's CDR3 is CASTLAGRGDTQYF. The CDR3 nucleotides read TGCGCCAGCACATTAGCGGGACGGGGGGATACGCAGTATTTT.

The J gene is TRBJ2-3, the V gene TRBV7-2; weak D call: TRBD1 (5 bases). From germline, CDR1 is SGHTA and CDR2 FQGNSA. The V and J ends lost 6 bases and 2 bases respectively, with 21 bases between them. The CDR3 length is 17 residues. The CDR3 is CASSSPYWGSHTDTQYF. CDR3 DNA: TGTGCCAGCAGTTCTCCTTATTGGGGCAGCCACACAGATACGCAGTATTTT.

In this sample, this clone turned up a few times. The chain has TRBV7-9 and TRBJ2-3; the match to TRBD2 covers 9 bases. Germline CDR1 reads SEHNR; CDR2 reads FQNEAQ (reference sequence). This CDR3 is built from 16 residues. Trimming cost V 2 bases and J 4 bases; bases outside gene matches: 7. The CDR3 region is CASSLSGGRVADTQYF. DNA of the CDR3: TGTGCCAGCAGCTTATCTGGCGGGAGGGTGGCAGATACGCAGTATTTT.

The V gene is TRBV6-6, the J gene TRBJ1-2; 8 positions agree with TRBD1. Trimming cost V 2 bases and J 2 bases; bases outside gene matches: 1. Germline V CDR1 and CDR2: MNHNY, SVGAGI (reference sequence). The CDR3 covers 14 residues. The CDR3, as DNA: TGTGCCAGCAGTTACCGGGACAGGAACTATGGCTACACCTTC. Protein sequence: CASSYRDRNYGYTF.

This clone came up a few times. This rearrangement joins TRBV7-9 to TRBJ1-1; no reliable D call. CDR1 and CDR2 (germline): SEHNR, FQNEAQ (reference sequence). The CDR3 has 13 amino acids. Trimming took off 4 bases at V and 2 bases at J, with 8 bases between the two ends. The CDR3 region has the DNA TGTGCCAGCAGCTCCGGACTTAACACTGAAGCTTTCTTT. Encoded protein: CASSSGLNTEAFF.

The sample holds a few counts of this clone. The V gene is TRBV4-1, the J gene TRBJ1-3; D unclear. The V gene's germline CDR1 is MGHRA and CDR2 YSYEKL. V lost 5 bases and J 0 bases, leaving 11 bases between the germline ends. The CDR3 contains 15 residues. The CDR3 is CASSSTPVSGNTIYF. DNA of the CDR3: TGCGCCAGCAGCTCCACACCAGTCTCTGGAAACACCATATATTTT.

In its sample, this clone was seen a few times. J is TRBJ2-5 and V is TRBV5-1; 11 bases are shared with TRBD2. After removal of 0 bases from V and 5 bases from J, the junction contained 9 bases not matched to a gene. The CDR3 consists of 17 residues. Per the germline V gene, CDR1 is SGHRS and CDR2 is YFSETQ. CDR3 bases: TGCGCCAGCAGCTTGGCACTAGCGGGAGCCTCGCAGGAGACCCAGTACTTC. This translates into CASSLALAGASQETQYF.

This clone was seen more than once but under ten times. The chain couples TRBV7-9 to TRBJ2-7; 10 positions agree with TRBD2. The trim removed 3 bases at V and 6 bases at J, leaving 14 bases unmatched. There are 17 residues in the CDR3. Per germline, CDR1 SEHNR and CDR2 FQNEAQ (reference sequence). CDR3 amino acids: CASSLTPIAGGRSEQYF. The DNA for the CDR3 is TGTGCCAGCAGCTTGACCCCTATAGCGGGAGGCAGGAGCGAGCAGTACTTC. Using reference TRBV7-9 and TRBJ2-7 for the parts outside the CDR3, the full variable domain is DTGVSQNPRHKITKRGQNVTFRCDPISEHNRLYWYRQTLGQGPEFLTYFQNEAQLEKSRLLSDRFSAERPKGSFSTLEIQRTEQGDSAMYLCASSLTPIAGGRSEQYFGPGTRLTVT.

This clone has just a few counts. V usage is TRBV11-2 and J usage is TRBJ1-1; a possible D gene is TRBD1 (6 bases). CDR1 and CDR2 (germline): SGHAT, FQNNGV. V gave up 3 bases and J gave up 3 bases, with 14 bases separating them. The length of the CDR3 is 15 residues. The CDR3 loop is CASSFSRQAYTEAFF. For the CDR3, the DNA is TGTGCCAGCAGCTTTTCCCGACAGGCGTACACTGAAGCTTTCTTT.

This clone was counted a few times. The chain has TRBV10-3 and TRBJ1-1; D gene unclear. There are 16 residues in the CDR3. Germline-derived CDR1 and CDR2 are ENHRY and SYGVKD. The V end lost 0 bases, the J end lost 1 base, and 12 bases lay between the germline ends. CDR3 residues: CAISESGRRRNTEAFF. Here the CDR3 DNA reads TGTGCCATCAGTGAGTCGGGTCGTCGGAGGAACACTGAAGCTTTCTTT.

This chain connects TRBV29-1 to TRBJ2-1, with 10 bases that match TRBD1. Trimming cost V 6 bases and J 6 bases; bases outside gene matches: 5. CDR3 length: 13 residues. From germline, CDR1 is SQVTM and CDR2 ANQGSEA. CDR3 loop: CSVVGQGVNEQFF. The CDR3 DNA reads TGCAGCGTGGTAGGACAGGGGGTCAATGAGCAGTTCTTC.

There are a few counts of this clone. The chain carries TRBV7-2 and TRBJ2-7; 10 bases match TRBD2. Germline CDR1 is SGHTA and CDR2 is FQGNSA. CDR3 size: 16 residues. The V and J ends lost 2 bases and 5 bases, in that order; junction bases with no gene match: 9. The CDR3 coding sequence is TGTGCCAGCAGCTTAACTAGCGGGGTCCTTCGGGACGAGCAGTACTTC. Translation: CASSLTSGVLRDEQYF.

This clone occurred a few times. The genes are TRBV29-1 and TRBJ2-3; tentatively, D is TRBD1 (5 bases). Germline CDR1 is SQVTM and CDR2 is ANQGSEA. V shed 6 bases and J shed 1 base, with 11 bases lying between them. This CDR3 spans 13 amino acids. CDR3 nucleotide sequence: TGCAGCGTGGCAGGGTATCGCACAGATACGCAGTATTTT. Its translation: CSVAGYRTDTQYF.

There are a few counts of this clone. The rearrangement uses TRBV4-2 and TRBJ2-7; 7 bases align to TRBD2. V trimming: 3 bases; J trimming: 0 bases; junction bases outside the gene matches: 8. CDR1 is LGHNA and CDR2 is YNFKEQ in the germline V gene. This CDR3 spans 16 amino acids. The CDR3: CASSQGSGSVSYEQYF. The CDR3 DNA follows: TGTGCCAGCAGCCAGGGTAGCGGGTCGGTCTCCTACGAGCAGTACTTC.

The table lists this clone with a few counts. The J gene is TRBJ2-3, the V gene TRBV30; tentatively, D is TRBD1 (6 bases). CDR3 length equals 13 residues. CDR1 is GTSNPN and CDR2 is SVGIG in the germline V gene (reference sequence). Trimming shortened V by 2 bases and J by 5 bases, and 11 bases separated the two germline ends. In DNA form, the CDR3 reads TGTGCCTGGAGTTTCCAGGGGCGAGATACGCAGTATTTT. This gives the protein CAWSFQGRDTQYF.

A few counts support this clone. The rearrangement joins TRBV4-3 to TRBJ1-1, with TRBD1 matching 8 bases. V lost 2 bases, J lost 6 bases, and 5 bases stayed unmatched. The CDR3 length is 14 residues. CDR1 and CDR2 from the germline V gene are LGHNA and YSLEER. CDR3 sequence (DNA): TGCGCCAGCAGCCAACCCGACAGGGGCCCTGAAGCTTTCTTT. Amino acid sequence: CASSQPDRGPEAFF.

The V and J genes are TRBV29-1 and TRBJ2-7; D is uncertain. The CDR3 consists of 11 residues. The germline V gene has CDR1 SQVTM and CDR2 ANQGSEA. Trimming pared 7 bases from V and 7 bases from J, leaving 14 bases between. CDR3 DNA: TGCAGCGCCAGACACGGCCGGGAGCAGTACTTC. Its translation is CSARHGREQYF.

This clone was seen a handful of times. This chain connects TRBV2 to TRBJ2-2, with 10 positions matching TRBD1. The germline V gene encodes CDR1 SNHLY and CDR2 FYNNEI. The CDR3 runs to 14 residues. Trimming took 8 bases from V and 5 from J; bases not matched to a gene: 5. The CDR3 nucleotides read TGTGCCAGCTGCCGACAGGGGGCTACCGGGGAGCTGTTTTTT. Its protein is CASCRQGATGELFF.

This clone turned up a few times. Distinct nucleotide sequences in the sample also encode this CDR3. The chain carries TRBV18 and TRBJ2-5; 7 bases map to TRBD1. Germline V gives CDR1 KGHSH, CDR2 LQKENI. The CDR3 is made up of 14 amino acids. After removal of 1 base from V and 1 base from J, the junction contained 0 bases not matched to a gene. CDR3 sequence (DNA): TGTGCCAGCTCACCACGGGACAGCCAAGAGACCCAGTACTTC. It encodes CASSPRDSQETQYF.

The V and J genes are TRBV29-1 and TRBJ2-3; D not resolved. Germline V gene lookup returns CDR1 SQVTM and CDR2 ANQGSEA. This CDR3 is built from 15 residues. Trimming removed 3 bases from V and 2 bases from J, with 15 bases in between. CDR3 in amino acids: CSVDKQIEFTDTQYF. The CDR3 nucleotides read TGCAGCGTTGATAAACAGATTGAATTCACAGATACGCAGTATTTT.

A few counts support this clone. V gene TRBV2 combines with J gene TRBJ2-7; TRBD2 matches at 9 bases. The CDR3 sequence is 12 residues long. CDR1 is SNHLY, CDR2 FYNNEI, per germline. V lost 4 bases, J lost 5 bases, and 0 bases stayed unmatched. CDR3 in DNA: TGTGCCAGCAGTGGACTAGCGGACGAGCAGTACTTC. Protein sequence: CASSGLADEQYF.

The chain has TRBV19 and TRBJ2-3; 8 nucleotides line up with TRBD1. The V segment lost 6 bases and the J segment 4 bases; nucleotides outside the gene matches: 6. The CDR3 loop spans 14 amino acids. Germline CDR1 is LNHDA and CDR2 is SQIVND (reference sequence). This CDR3 is CASRRTGSADTQYF. For the CDR3, the DNA is TGTGCCAGTAGGCGGACAGGGAGCGCAGATACGCAGTATTTT. The full variable domain, with the rest looked up from reference TRBV19 and TRBJ2-3, is DGGITQSPKYLFRKEGQNVTLSCEQNLNHDAMYWYRQDPGQGLRLIYYSQIVNDFQKGDIAEGYSVSREKKESFPLTVTSAQKNPTAFYLCASRRTGSADTQYFGPGTRLTVL.

This chain connects TRBV29-1 to TRBJ1-5, with D hard to call. Germline V gene lookup returns CDR1 SQVTM and CDR2 ANQGSEA. This CDR3 has 11 residues. Trimming took off 5 bases at V and 9 bases at J, with 11 bases between the two ends. CDR3 residues: CSVTRPGPQHF. CDR3 nucleotides: TGCAGCGTTACCCGACCGGGGCCCCAGCATTTT. The variable domain in full, completed from reference TRBV29-1 and TRBJ1-5, reads SAVISQKPSRDICQRGTSLTIQCQVDSQVTMMFWYRQQPGQSLTLIATANQGSEATYESGFVIDKFPISRPNLTFSTLTVSNMSPEDSSIYLCSVTRPGPQHFGDGTRLSIL.

This clone was counted a few times. The chain joins TRBV9 to TRBJ2-1, with 10 bases lining up with TRBD2. The V and J ends lost 3 bases and 4 bases, in that order; junction bases with no gene match: 4. Looked up from germline, CDR1 is SGDLS and CDR2 is YYNGEE. The CDR3 spans 15 residues. CDR3 region: CASSDGTSEYNEQFF. DNA of the CDR3: TGTGCCAGCAGCGATGGGACTAGCGAGTACAATGAGCAGTTCTTC.

This clone was seen more than once but under ten times. This chain connects TRBV18 to TRBJ1-2, with D maybe TRBD1 (5 bases). CDR3 length equals 15 residues. V was clipped by 3 bases and J by 7 bases, with 18 bases between them. CDR1 is KGHSH and CDR2 is LQKENI in the germline V gene. In DNA, the CDR3 is TGTGCCAGCTCACCCCTATCCAGGGATTTCGGTGGCTACACCTTC. Its protein is CASSPLSRDFGGYTF.

This clone was seen a handful of times. This chain links TRBV11-1 with TRBJ2-1; 8 bases are shared with TRBD2. With 5 bases clipped from V and 4 bases from J, the junction kept 4 bases outside the gene matches. CDR1 and CDR2 (germline): SGHAT, FQDESV (reference sequence). The CDR3 spans 14 residues. Here the CDR3 DNA reads TGTGCCAGCAGCCCGCGGGAGGTTTACAATGAGCAGTTCTTC. This encodes CASSPREVYNEQFF.

This clone has only a few counts. The rearrangement uses TRBV12-1 and TRBJ2-7; the listed D gene, TRBD1, was not tested against the DNA. TRBV12-1 is listed as a pseudogene. The CDR3 loop spans 15 amino acids. CDR3 sequence reads: CASSFAGQLSYEQYF. CDR3 bases: TGTGCCAGCAGCTTTGCGGGACAACTCTCCTACGAGCAGTACTTC.

The rearrangement links TRBV28 to TRBJ2-1; D ambiguous. This CDR3 has 11 residues. CDR1 and CDR2 (germline): MDHEN, SYDVKM. Between the trimmed V and J ends, which lost 4 bases and 8 bases, there was a span of 6 bases. The CDR3 DNA reads as TGTGCCAGCAGTTATCCCTATGAGCAGTTCTTC. It is translated as CASSYPYEQFF. Variable domain in full (rest from reference TRBV28 and TRBJ2-1): DVKVTQSSRYLVKRTGEKVFLECVQDMDHENMFWYRQDPGLGLRLIYFSYDVKMKEKGDIPEGYSVSREKKERFSLILESASTNQTSMYLCASSYPYEQFFGPGTRLTVL.

This chain connects TRBV7-2 to TRBJ2-5; TRBD2 is a possible D gene (5 bases). The CDR3 loop spans 15 amino acids. Germline V lookup: CDR1 SGHTA, CDR2 FQGNSA. V was shortened by 4 bases and J by 4 bases, with 16 bases between the two germline ends. The CDR3 DNA reads TGTGCCAGCAGCTCCCTAGTTAGCGCCACAGAGACCCAGTACTTC. It is translated as CASSSLVSATETQYF.

This clone was observed a handful of times. The J gene is TRBJ2-7, the V gene TRBV30, with 14 bases lining up with TRBD2. The V gene's germline CDR1 is GTSNPN and CDR2 SVGIG (reference sequence). V was clipped by 0 bases and J by 5 bases; unmatched bases: 9. This CDR3 has 17 residues. CDR3: CAWSVQWTSGRPNEQYF. In DNA form, the CDR3 reads TGTGCCTGGAGTGTACAATGGACTAGCGGGAGGCCCAACGAGCAGTACTTC. The whole variable domain, filled in from reference TRBV30 and TRBJ2-7, reads SQTIHQWPATLVQPVGSPLSLECTVEGTSNPNLYWYRQAAGRGLQLLFYSVGIGQISSEVPQNLSASRPQDRQFILSSKKLLLSDSGFYLCAWSVQWTSGRPNEQYFGPGTRLTVT.